This TCR beta chain is from a study of response to subunit inactivated influenza vaccine. On this clonotype: Its antigen remains unknown.

Overall study results and limits: Researchers suggested that each seasonal influenza vaccination recruits few new T cells.

TCRdb called the RT-PCR reads again in MiXCR, with one record for every CDR3 protein. The top ten hold roughly 13% of the sample, which has approximately 570,000 distinct CDR3 sequences, 6% to 9% seen once. Trimming stripped 2 bases from V and 6 bases from J, with 14 bases between. CDR3 size: 15 residues. CDR1 is DFQATT, CDR2 SNEGSKA, per germline (reference sequence). The source was PBMCs from blood, collected roughly 24 months after vaccination. The genes are TRBV20-1 and TRBJ1-6; D might be TRBD1 (5 bases). The receptor was derived from a man between 50 and 75 years old who received an inactivated influenza vaccine. In DNA, the CDR3 is TGCAGTGCTAGACTCAAGGGAAGGGGTAATTCACCCCTCCACTTT. It translates to CSARLKGRGNSPLHF.